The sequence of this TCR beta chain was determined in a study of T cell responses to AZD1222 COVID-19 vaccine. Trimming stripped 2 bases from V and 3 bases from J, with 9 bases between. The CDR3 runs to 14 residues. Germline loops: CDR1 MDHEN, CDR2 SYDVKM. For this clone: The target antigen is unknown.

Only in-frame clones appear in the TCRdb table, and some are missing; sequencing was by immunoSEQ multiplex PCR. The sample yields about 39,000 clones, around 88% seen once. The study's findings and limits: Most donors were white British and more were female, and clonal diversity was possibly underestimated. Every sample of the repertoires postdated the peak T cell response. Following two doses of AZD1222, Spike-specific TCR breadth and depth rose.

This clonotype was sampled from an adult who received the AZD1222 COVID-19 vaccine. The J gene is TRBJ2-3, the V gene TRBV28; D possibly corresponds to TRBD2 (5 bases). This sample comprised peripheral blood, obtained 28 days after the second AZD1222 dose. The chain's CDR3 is CASSLAGGTDTQYF. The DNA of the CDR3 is TGTGCCAGCAGTTTAGCGGGCGGGACAGATACGCAGTATTTT.